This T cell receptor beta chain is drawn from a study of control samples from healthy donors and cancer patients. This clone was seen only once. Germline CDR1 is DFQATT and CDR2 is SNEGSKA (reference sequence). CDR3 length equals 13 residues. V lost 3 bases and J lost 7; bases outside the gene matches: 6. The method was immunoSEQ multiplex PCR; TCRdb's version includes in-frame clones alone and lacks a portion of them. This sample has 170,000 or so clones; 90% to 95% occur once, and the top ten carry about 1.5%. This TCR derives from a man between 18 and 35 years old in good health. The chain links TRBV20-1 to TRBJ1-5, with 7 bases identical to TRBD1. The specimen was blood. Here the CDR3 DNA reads TGCAGTGCTAGTACAGGGGCCGGCCAGCCCCAGCATTTT. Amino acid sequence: CSASTGAGQPQHF.